These 18 T cell receptor beta chains came from one sample sequenced in a study of blood T cell repertoires in COVID-19. TCRdb's table, derived via immunoSEQ multiplex PCR, lists solely in-frame clones and lacks some. The data show under 100,000 clones, with approximately 82% seen just once and around 15% held by the top ten. The sample comprised peripheral blood. These receptors were taken from a woman aged 55-70 years with acute or convalescent COVID-19.

The chain joins TRBV5-1 to TRBJ2-3; TRBD1 agrees at 9 bases. CDR1 is SGHRS and CDR2 is YFSETQ in the germline V gene. Trimming at V came to 4 bases and at J to 7 bases, leaving 10 bases not matched to a gene. The CDR3 has 15 amino acids. In DNA form, the CDR3 reads TGCGCCAGCAGCGGGGGACAGGGAGTTCCACATACGCAGTATTTT. Its translation: CASSGGQGVPHTQYF. Full variable domain (remainder filled in from reference TRBV5-1 and TRBJ2-3): KAGVTQTPRYLIKTRGQQVTLSCSPISGHRSVSWYQQTPGQGLQFLFEYFSETQRNKGNFPGRFSGRQFSNSRSEMNVSTLELGDSALYLCASSGGQGVPHTQYFGPGTRLTVL.

The CDR3 bases are TGTGCCAGCAGTTCCCCTAGCGTAATCGGGGAGCTGTTTTTT. This sequence encodes CASSSPSVIGELFF. The rearrangement uses TRBV28 and TRBJ2-2; a possible D gene is TRBD2 (6 bases). The germline V gene encodes CDR1 MDHEN and CDR2 SYDVKM. This CDR3 spans 14 amino acids. The germline V and J ends were trimmed by 4 bases and 7 bases, with 13 bases remaining between them. Combining the CDR3 with reference TRBV28 and TRBJ2-2 gives the whole variable domain DVKVTQSSRYLVKRTGEKVFLECVQDMDHENMFWYRQDPGLGLRLIYFSYDVKMKEKGDIPEGYSVSREKKERFSLILESASTNQTSMYLCASSSPSVIGELFFGEGSRLTVL.

J is TRBJ1-1 and V is TRBV2; D not certain. CDR1 is SNHLY, CDR2 FYNNEI, per germline. Trimming removed 1 base at V and 3 bases at J, with 9 bases between. The CDR3 covers 14 residues. CDR3 residues: CASSEVSVDTEAFF. As DNA, the CDR3 is TGTGCCAGCAGTGAAGTATCAGTGGACACTGAAGCTTTCTTT. The complete variable domain, with remaining parts taken from reference TRBV2 and TRBJ1-1, reads EPEVTQTPSHQVTQMGQEVILRCVPISNHLYFYWYRQILGQKVEFLVSFYNNEISEKSEIFDDQFSVERPDGSNFTLKIRSTKLEDSAMYFCASSEVSVDTEAFFGQGTRLTVV.

The chain is built from TRBV29-1 and TRBJ1-1; a possible D gene is TRBD1 (5 bases). Trimming cost V 8 bases and J 5 bases, with 15 bases left between them. This CDR3 spans 12 amino acids. Per the germline V gene, CDR1 is SQVTM and CDR2 is ANQGSEA. This chain's CDR3 is CSPRRGDTEAFF. The CDR3 nucleotides read TGCAGCCCGCGACGGGGGGATACTGAAGCTTTCTTT.

The chain carries TRBV9 and TRBJ1-2; TRBD1 agrees at 7 bases. V was pared by 3 bases and J by 4 bases, with 6 bases of the junction left unmatched. The CDR3 extends over 14 amino acids. CDR1 and CDR2 (germline): SGDLS, YYNGEE. The CDR3 nucleotides read TGTGCCAGCAGCGAGACAGGGAGGAGCTATGGCTACACCTTC. Translated: CASSETGRSYGYTF. Using reference TRBV9 and TRBJ1-2 for the parts outside the CDR3, the full variable domain is DSGVTQTPKHLITATGQRVTLRCSPRSGDLSVYWYQQSLDQGLQFLIQYYNGEERAKGNILERFSAQQFPDLHSELNLSSLELGDSALYFCASSETGRSYGYTFGSGTRLTVV.

V gene TRBV2 combines with J gene TRBJ2-7; D is uncertain. With 8 bases removed from V and 3 bases from J, the gap between germline ends came to 8 bases. This CDR3 comprises 11 residues. The germline V gene encodes CDR1 SNHLY and CDR2 FYNNEI. The CDR3 sequence is CASLRDYEQYF. In DNA form, the CDR3 reads TGTGCCAGCTTGCGAGACTACGAGCAGTACTTC.

The chain employs TRBV5-1 and TRBJ2-1; 7 bases match TRBD2. Trimming cost V 1 base and J 4 bases; bases outside gene matches: 5. In germline, CDR1 is SGHRS, CDR2 YFSETQ. This CDR3 comprises 15 residues. The CDR3 is CASSLNRGSYNEQFF. The CDR3, as DNA: TGCGCCAGCAGCTTGAACCGCGGGAGTTACAATGAGCAGTTCTTC.

This chain joins TRBV11-2 and TRBJ1-5; 9 bases are shared with TRBD1. The CDR3 has 17 residues. CDR1 and CDR2 from the germline V gene are SGHAT and FQNNGV. The V segment lost 5 bases and the J segment 2 bases; nucleotides outside the gene matches: 10. The CDR3 spells CASSPGQGFDRNQPQHF. The CDR3 DNA sequence: TGTGCCAGCAGCCCGGGACAGGGATTCGATCGCAATCAGCCCCAGCATTTT.

The CDR3: CASKGGQANEKLFF. CDR3 DNA: TGTGCCTCGAAAGGGGGCCAGGCTAATGAAAAACTGTTTTTT. This chain links TRBV6-5 with TRBJ1-4; TRBD1 aligns across 7 bases. Looked up from germline, CDR1 is MNHEY and CDR2 is SVGAGI. The CDR3 has 14 amino acids. V was pared by 11 bases and J by 3 bases, with 9 bases of the junction left unmatched.

This chain connects TRBV6-5 to TRBJ1-2, with 7 bases identical to TRBD1. CDR1 and CDR2 (germline): MNHEY, SVGAGI. This CDR3 has 12 residues. The J segment lost 7 bases and the V segment lost 6 bases, leaving 5 bases of the junction unmatched. This CDR3 reads CASSLTGVGYTF. The CDR3 DNA follows: TGTGCCAGCAGCTTAACAGGGGTTGGCTACACCTTC.

There are a few counts of this clone. The chain carries TRBV6-5 and TRBJ1-6; D may be TRBD1 (6 bases). CDR1 and CDR2 (germline): MNHEY, SVGAGI. Trimming removed 8 bases from V and 7 bases from J, with 12 bases in between. CDR3 length: 13 amino acids. The CDR3, as DNA: TGTGCCAGCCGACAGGTCAAGAATTCACCCCTCCACTTT. Translation: CASRQVKNSPLHF.

The chain combines TRBV30 with TRBJ1-2; D is unresolved. CDR1 and CDR2 (germline): GTSNPN, SVGIG (reference sequence). The length of the CDR3 is 10 residues. Trimming left V 5 bases short and J 4 bases short, with 5 bases between. This chain's CDR3 is CAWGSYGYTF. CDR3 bases: TGTGCCTGGGGCAGCTATGGCTACACCTTC. Using reference TRBV30 and TRBJ1-2 for the parts outside the CDR3, the full variable domain is SQTIHQWPATLVQPVGSPLSLECTVEGTSNPNLYWYRQAAGRGLQLLFYSVGIGQISSEVPQNLSASRPQDRQFILSSKKLLLSDSGFYLCAWGSYGYTFGSGTRLTVV.

This rearrangement joins TRBV2 to TRBJ1-2, with D hard to call. V was cut by 3 bases and J by 8 bases, with 31 bases left in between. The CDR3 totals 19 residues. CDR1 and CDR2 (germline): SNHLY, FYNNEI. CDR3 in DNA: TGTGCCAGCAGTGATATGTCAGGCCAACTCCTTACGCCCCCCAGGGGCTACACCTTC. It translates to CASSDMSGQLLTPPRGYTF.

The chain uses TRBV24-1 and TRBJ2-5, with D perhaps TRBD1 (5 bases). V lost 6 bases and J 0 bases, leaving 13 bases between the germline ends. The CDR3 is 15 residues long. Germline V gene sequence: CDR1 KGHDR, CDR2 SFDVKD. CDR3 coding DNA: TGTGCCACCAGTCAGGGTCAATTGGACCAAGAGACCCAGTACTTC. Protein: CATSQGQLDQETQYF.

The V gene is TRBV19, the J gene TRBJ1-1; D remains unclear. CDR1 LNHDA and CDR2 SQIVND come from the germline V gene (reference sequence). V lost 1 base and J lost 5, with 14 bases in between. The CDR3 is made up of 15 amino acids. The CDR3 protein is CASSIGAARRTEAFF. CDR3 coding DNA: TGTGCCAGTAGTATAGGGGCAGCCAGACGTACTGAAGCTTTCTTT. Full variable domain (outside the CDR3, taken from reference TRBV19 and TRBJ1-1): DGGITQSPKYLFRKEGQNVTLSCEQNLNHDAMYWYRQDPGQGLRLIYYSQIVNDFQKGDIAEGYSVSREKKESFPLTVTSAQKNPTAFYLCASSIGAARRTEAFFGQGTRLTVV.

This clone came up many times. The chain has TRBV6-2 or TRBV6-3 and TRBJ1-5; 8 bases agree with TRBD1. Per the germline V gene, CDR1 is MNHEY and CDR2 is SVGEGT. J was trimmed by 5 bases and V by 6 bases; bases with no gene match: 15. The CDR3 totals 17 residues. Here the CDR3 reads CASSHPTGGRVYQPQHF. The CDR3 coding sequence is TGTGCCAGCAGCCACCCCACAGGGGGGAGAGTATATCAGCCCCAGCATTTT.

This clone was recorded once. V gene TRBV11-3 combines with J gene TRBJ1-1; 7 bases map to TRBD1. V trimming: 0 bases; J trimming: 8 bases; junction bases outside the gene matches: 6. The germline V gene encodes CDR1 SGHNT and CDR2 YENEEA. This CDR3 region has 14 residues. The CDR3 spells CASSLEAWDREAFF. The CDR3 bases are TGTGCCAGCAGCTTAGAAGCCTGGGACAGAGAAGCTTTCTTT. Filled out from reference TRBV11-3 and TRBJ1-1, the complete variable domain reads EAGVVQSPRYKIIEKKQPVAFWCNPISGHNTLYWYLQNLGQGPELLIRYENEEAVDDSQLPKDRFSAERLKGVDSTLKIQPAELGDSAVYLCASSLEAWDREAFFGQGTRLTVV.

This clone has a single count. The rearrangement links TRBV4-3 to TRBJ1-2; tentatively, D is TRBD1 (5 bases). Germline lookup yields CDR1 LGHNA and CDR2 YSLEER. V lost 0 bases and J lost 4, with 15 bases in between. CDR3 length: 16 amino acids. The CDR3 coding sequence is TGCGCCAGCAGCCAAGAAAAGACGGGGGGAGGCTATGGCTACACCTTC. This encodes CASSQEKTGGGYGYTF.